This T cell receptor beta chain was retrieved from a study of T cell responses to AZD1222 COVID-19 vaccine. Measured with immunoSEQ multiplex PCR; TCRdb has only the in-frame clones, and not every one. The profile shows under 95,000 clones, 75% to 90% of them singletons. This CDR3 region has 17 residues. The ends were cut back, 0 bases at V and 5 bases at J, with 21 bases in the middle. CDR1 and CDR2 (germline): SGHRS, YFSETQ. The starting material was peripheral blood, obtained 28 days after the second AZD1222 dose. V gene TRBV5-1 combines with J gene TRBJ2-7, with D tentatively TRBD2 (5 bases). This TCR derives from an adult who received the AZD1222 COVID-19 vaccine. For the CDR3, the DNA is TGCGCCAGCAGCTTGGCCGTCTCACCCCGGGATGCGGACGAGCAGTACTTC. Translated, it gives CASSLAVSPRDADEQYF.